The clone carrying this T cell receptor beta chain has more than one count but fewer than ten. The assay was immunoSEQ multiplex PCR, and TCRdb's table has in-frame clones only and misses some. The table has approximately 99,000 clones, 90% seen once; the top ten hold roughly 0.77%. This record belongs to a study of T cell changes during pregnancy in multiple sclerosis. Per germline, CDR1 MGHRA and CDR2 YSYEKL. V lost 1 base to trimming and J lost 2 bases, with 17 bases between them. The CDR3 contains 17 residues. Specimen: peripheral blood, collected in the second trimester of pregnancy. This clonotype was sampled from a female donor in good health, enrolled as a control in a pregnancy study. The J gene is TRBJ2-5, the V gene TRBV4-1, with TRBD2 as a possible D gene (5 bases). The CDR3 region is CASSQASARGGQETQYF. In DNA form, the CDR3 reads TGCGCCAGCAGCCAAGCTTCGGCCCGAGGAGGTCAAGAGACCCAGTACTTC.